This T cell receptor beta chain stems from a study of blood T cell repertoires in COVID-19. In the study overall: Acute-phase and convalescent COVID-19 samples originated in the United States, Italy and Spain.

In the original processing: Nucleated cell counts were estimated from reference gene primer amplification. Some clones are missing from TCRdb's copy, which holds only in-frame ones; the method was immunoSEQ multiplex PCR. V, J and clone size are those of that table, while D and trimming were read from the DNA. The table records tens of thousands of clones, 90% to 95% of them present only once. Germline CDR1 is KGHDR and CDR2 is SFDVKD. The CDR3 totals 16 residues. V was cut by 0 bases and J by 0 bases, with 8 bases left in between. The material sequenced was peripheral blood. This clonotype was obtained from a man in his fifties or sixties with COVID-19, enrolled during active disease. The chain couples TRBV24-1 to TRBJ2-1; unclear D gene. The CDR3 DNA reads TGTGCCACCAGTGATTTGGCGGATAGCTCCTACAATGAGCAGTTCTTC. Protein sequence: CATSDLADSSYNEQFF.